These 21 T cell receptor beta chains originate from one sample sequenced in a study of blood T cell repertoires in COVID-19. TCRdb keeps only in-frame clones here, not all; method: immunoSEQ multiplex PCR. The sample carries 300,000 to 400,000 clones, 88% recorded once. Sequencing was done on a sample of PBMCs or T cells enriched from blood (not recorded which). These receptors all come from a woman under 30 who had recovered from COVID-19.

The chain couples TRBV11-2 to TRBJ2-7; 7 bases agree with TRBD1. Germline V CDR1 and CDR2: SGHAT, FQNNGV. The length of the CDR3 is 15 residues. V lost 1 base and J lost 4; bases outside the gene matches: 7. The CDR3 spells CASSLATTGTYEQYF. In DNA, the CDR3 is TGTGCCAGCAGCTTAGCCACGACAGGGACGTACGAGCAGTACTTC. The whole variable domain, remainder taken from reference TRBV11-2 and TRBJ2-7, is EAGVAQSPRYKIIEKRQSVAFWCNPISGHATLYWYQQILGQGPKLLIQFQNNGVVDDSQLPKDRFSAERLKGVDSTLKIQPAKLEDSAVYLCASSLATTGTYEQYFGPGTRLTVT.

The chain recombines TRBV4-2 with TRBJ1-2; possibly TRBD1 for D (6 bases). CDR1 LGHNA and CDR2 YNFKEQ come from the germline V gene. The CDR3 length is 15 residues. V shed 1 base and J shed 6 bases, with 15 bases lying between them. The CDR3 spells CASSQVKGGLDGYTF. The DNA of the CDR3 is TGTGCCAGCAGCCAAGTAAAGGGGGGGCTCGATGGCTACACCTTC.

This rearrangement joins TRBV6-4 to TRBJ2-1; 10 bases fit TRBD2. Germline assignment: CDR1 MRHNA and CDR2 SNTAGT. The junction had 4 bases not matched to a gene; V was cut back by 6 bases and J by 2 bases. The CDR3 spans 15 residues. The CDR3 bases are TGTGCCAGCAGCCCCCTAGCGGGGGCCTACAATGAGCAGTTCTTC. It specifies CASSPLAGAYNEQFF.

This CDR3 reads CASSLTRTGENIQYF. CDR3 DNA: TGTGCCAGCAGCTTAACTAGGACAGGGGAAAACATTCAGTACTTC. The chain recombines TRBV7-9 with TRBJ2-4, with TRBD1 matching over 9 bases. Per the germline V gene, CDR1 is SEHNR and CDR2 is FQNEAQ (reference sequence). CDR3 size: 15 residues. The V gene end was trimmed by 2 bases and the J gene end by 5 bases; junction bases not matched to a gene: 4.

The CDR3 is CASSPAGPLNTEAFF. As DNA, the CDR3 is TGTGCCAGCAGTCCGGCGGGACCGTTGAACACTGAAGCTTTCTTT. The chain has TRBV27 and TRBJ1-1; D perhaps matches TRBD1 (5 bases). The CDR3 runs 15 residues. The germline gives CDR1 MNHEY, CDR2 SMNVEV (reference sequence). Deletions cut 5 bases from V and 0 bases from J, with 13 bases between.

This sequence joins TRBV15 and TRBJ1-1, with D unclear. Germline CDR1 reads LNHNV; CDR2 reads YYDKDF (reference sequence). V shed 7 bases and J shed 0 bases, with 9 bases lying between them. CDR3 length: 13 amino acids. The CDR3: CATTGALNTEAFF. The CDR3 DNA reads as TGTGCCACCACCGGAGCCTTGAACACTGAAGCTTTCTTT.

For the CDR3, the DNA is TGTGCCAGCAGTTACCCTTTACAGCCGCGGGCCTACGAGCAGTACTTC. Amino acid sequence: CASSYPLQPRAYEQYF. The J gene is TRBJ2-7, the V gene TRBV6-5; D perhaps matches TRBD2 (5 bases). The CDR3 is 16 residues long. CDR1 is MNHEY and CDR2 is SVGAGI in the germline V gene. Trimming shortened V by 2 bases and J by 2 bases, and 16 bases separated the two germline ends.

V gene TRBV30 combines with J gene TRBJ2-3; D call uncertain. The CDR3 is made up of 12 amino acids. CDR1 is GTSNPN, CDR2 SVGIG, per germline (reference sequence). V was shortened by 0 bases and J by 4 bases, with 5 bases between the two germline ends. The CDR3 bases are TGTGCCTGGAGTGTCCCGGCAGATACGCAGTATTTT. Its translation: CAWSVPADTQYF.

This clone appeared a single time. This chain uses TRBV6-5 with TRBJ1-2, with 7 bases matching TRBD1. Germline-derived CDR1 and CDR2 are MNHEY and SVGAGI. J lost 12 bases, V lost 6 bases, and 4 bases had no gene match. There are 10 residues in the CDR3. CDR3 loop: CASRDRPHTF. Here the CDR3 DNA reads TGTGCCAGCAGGGACAGGCCCCACACCTTC.

CDR3 in amino acids: CASSQGPGLSYEQYF. CDR3 nucleotides: TGCGCCAGCAGCCAAGGTCCGGGATTATCCTACGAGCAGTACTTC. The V gene is TRBV4-1, the J gene TRBJ2-7; tentatively, D is TRBD2 (5 bases). The CDR3 sequence is 15 residues long. Germline loops: CDR1 MGHRA, CDR2 YSYEKL. V was cut by 1 base and J by 1 base, with 11 bases left in between.

The J gene is TRBJ2-7, the V gene TRBV6-5; TRBD1 agrees at 7 bases. The CDR3 loop spans 14 amino acids. Losses at the gene ends were 6 bases for V and 2 bases for J; bases not matched to a gene: 7. Germline V lookup: CDR1 MNHEY, CDR2 SVGAGI. Written as DNA, the CDR3 is TGTGCCAGCAGGTCCAGGGGGATGCCCTACGAGCAGTACTTC. It translates to CASRSRGMPYEQYF.

The V gene is TRBV30, the J gene TRBJ2-2; TRBD2 agrees at 10 bases. Trimming at V came to 2 bases and at J to 1 base, leaving 4 bases not matched to a gene. Germline assignment: CDR1 GTSNPN and CDR2 SVGIG (reference sequence). This CDR3 spans 16 amino acids. CDR3 in amino acids: CAWSTVAGGNTGELFF. The DNA for the CDR3 is TGTGCCTGGAGTACGGTAGCGGGGGGGAACACCGGGGAGCTGTTTTTT.

The rearrangement links TRBV19 to TRBJ1-1, with 8 bases fitting TRBD1. This CDR3 region has 15 residues. Germline loops: CDR1 LNHDA, CDR2 SQIVND (reference sequence). The J segment lost 10 bases and the V segment lost 4 bases, leaving 14 bases of the junction unmatched. This CDR3 is CASSNQGAGALGAFF. CDR3 coding DNA: TGTGCCAGTAGTAATCAGGGGGCGGGGGCACTGGGAGCTTTCTTT.

This clone was observed a single time. In DNA, the CDR3 is TGTGCCAGCAGCCCTGGACAGAGAGAGACCCAGTACTTC. Amino acid sequence: CASSPGQRETQYF. This chain joins TRBV3-1 (or the pseudogene TRBV3-2) and TRBJ2-5; maybe TRBD1 (6 bases). Germline values: CDR1 LGHDT, CDR2 YNNKEL (reference sequence). Trimming took 4 bases from V and 4 from J, leaving 10 bases between them. CDR3 size: 13 residues.

In the case of this clone: The sample has other DNA sequences that encode this CDR3 too. The chain couples TRBV30 to TRBJ1-2, with TRBD1 matching 9 bases. Germline-derived CDR1 and CDR2 are GTSNPN and SVGIG (reference sequence). The CDR3 sequence is 14 residues long. V lost 3 bases to trimming and J lost 4 bases; unmatched junction nucleotides: 6. CDR3 residues: CAWSADRGGYGYTF. The CDR3 DNA is TGTGCCTGGAGCGCGGACAGGGGTGGCTATGGCTACACCTTC.

A remark on this clone: Other DNA sequences in this specimen translate into the identical CDR3. This rearrangement joins TRBV6-5 to TRBJ1-1; D not certain. Germline V gene data show CDR1 as MNHEY and CDR2 as SVGAGI. V dropped 0 bases and J dropped 1 base, with 6 bases sitting between them. The CDR3 extends over 14 amino acids. CDR3 nucleotides: TGTGCCAGCAGTTACTCGGCGGGGAACACTGAAGCTTTCTTT. This codes for CASSYSAGNTEAFF.

The V and J genes are TRBV2 and TRBJ1-5; 11 bases are a match to TRBD1. With V trimmed by 4 bases and J by 0 bases, 11 bases remained unmatched. Germline V gene lookup returns CDR1 SNHLY and CDR2 FYNNEI. This CDR3 is 19 amino acids long. CDR3 in amino acids: CASSGGGTGGVFSNQPQHF. The CDR3 nucleotides are TGTGCCAGCAGTGGCGGGGGGACAGGGGGTGTTTTTAGCAATCAGCCCCAGCATTTT.

The chain uses TRBV9 and TRBJ1-1; TRBD1 might be the D (5 bases). The CDR3 is 15 amino acids. Germline values: CDR1 SGDLS, CDR2 YYNGEE. Trimming cost V 0 bases and J 1 base, with 10 bases left between them. The CDR3 DNA reads as TGTGCCAGCAGCGTAGGTCATAGGGGGAACACTGAAGCTTTCTTT. Its translation is CASSVGHRGNTEAFF.

V is TRBV19 and J is TRBJ1-3; no reliable D call. V gave up 3 bases and J gave up 5 bases, with 2 bases separating them. The CDR3 sequence is 11 residues long. The germline V gene encodes CDR1 LNHDA and CDR2 SQIVND (reference sequence). The CDR3 loop reads CASSIRNTIYF. The CDR3 nucleotides read TGTGCCAGTAGTATCAGAAACACCATATATTTT.

This clone was found a few times. This rearrangement joins TRBV12-3 or TRBV12-4 to TRBJ1-2; perhaps TRBD1 as D (6 bases). Trimming took off 4 bases at V and 7 bases at J, with 13 bases between the two ends. This CDR3 is built from 13 residues. CDR3 coding DNA: TGTGCCAGCAGTTATAGTTCCAGGGGTGGCTACACCTTC. This codes for CASSYSSRGGYTF.

The V gene is TRBV15, the J gene TRBJ1-2; D may be TRBD1 (6 bases). Trimming stripped 9 bases from V and 0 bases from J, with 11 bases between. Germline assignment: CDR1 LNHNV and CDR2 YYDKDF (reference sequence). The CDR3 loop spans 13 amino acids. The DNA of the CDR3 is TGTGCCACAGAGAGGGGGACTAACTATGGCTACACCTTC. Translating it yields CATERGTNYGYTF.